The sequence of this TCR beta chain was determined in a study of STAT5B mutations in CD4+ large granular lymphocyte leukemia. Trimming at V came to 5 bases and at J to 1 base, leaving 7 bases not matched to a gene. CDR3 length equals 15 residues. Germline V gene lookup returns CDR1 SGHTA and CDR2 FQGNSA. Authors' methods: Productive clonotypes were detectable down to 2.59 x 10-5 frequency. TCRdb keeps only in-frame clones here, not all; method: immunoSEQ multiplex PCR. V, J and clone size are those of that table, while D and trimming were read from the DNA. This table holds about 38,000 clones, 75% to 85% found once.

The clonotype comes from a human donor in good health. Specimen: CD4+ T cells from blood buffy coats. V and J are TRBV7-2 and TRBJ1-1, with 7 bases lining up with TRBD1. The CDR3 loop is CASSVRQGTNTEAFF. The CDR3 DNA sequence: TGTGCCAGCAGCGTCCGACAGGGAACGAACACTGAAGCTTTCTTT.